This record concerns one T cell receptor beta chain sequence. The data were taken from a study of blood T cell repertoires in COVID-19. The CDR3 is made up of 12 amino acids. Sequenced by immunoSEQ multiplex PCR; TCRdb stores in-frame clones only, minus some. The sample lists over 40,000 clones, around 83% occurring once. The clonotype originates from a man aged 60 to 69 with active COVID-19. The sample consisted of peripheral blood. The chain joins TRBV21-1 to TRBJ1-1. TRBV21-1 is a pseudogene segment. The CDR3 reads CASSDGGEPAFF. The CDR3 DNA follows: TGTGCCAGCAGCGATGGGGGGGAGCCAGCTTTCTTT.